These T cell receptor beta chains were read from a single sample in a study of T cell changes during pregnancy in multiple sclerosis. The table came from immunoSEQ multiplex PCR; TCRdb's copy has only in-frame clones and leaves some out. The top ten hold about 1% of the sample, which has 80,000 to 95,000 clones, nearly 95% seen once. The specimen comprised peripheral blood, sampled in the second trimester of pregnancy. The receptors were sampled from a female donor with multiple sclerosis, enrolled in a pregnancy study. The CDR3 runs from the conserved cysteine through the conserved F or W. The order of the fields is D gene, V gene, J gene, clone size, CDR3 protein, CDR3 DNA. A D gene is named only where the DNA matches it firmly. Clone size is shown for a subset of rows, as once, few, many or a class of expanded clone.

.	TRBV6-1	TRBJ2-7	.	CASSRSGTYEQYF	TGTGCCAGCAGTCGCTCCGGGACCTACGAGCAGTACTTC
.	TRBV27	TRBJ2-7	.	CASSLTRQISSYEQYF	TGTGCCAGCAGTTTAACCAGACAGATCAGCTCCTACGAGCAGTACTTC
.	TRBV14	TRBJ2-3	few	CASSQELPIPSNTQYF	TGTGCCAGCAGCCAAGAGCTACCAATTCCCTCCAATACGCAGTATTTT
.	TRBV5-1	TRBJ1-1	.	CASSFGVIGSTEAFF	TGCGCCAGCAGCTTCGGGGTAATAGGCTCCACTGAAGCTTTCTTT
.	TRBV5-1	TRBJ2-1	.	CASSLGGPSNEQFF	TGCGCCAGCAGCTTGGGGGGGCCGAGCAATGAGCAGTTCTTC
TRBD1	TRBV7-2	TRBJ2-2	.	CASSLGTASGELFF	TGTGCCAGCAGCCTGGGGACAGCCTCCGGGGAGCTGTTTTTT
TRBD1	TRBV28	TRBJ2-5	.	CASRTGGGETQYF	TGTGCCAGCCGTACAGGGGGCGGGGAGACCCAGTACTTC
TRBD1	TRBV25-1	TRBJ1-2	.	CASSDGGQGRANYGYTF	TGTGCCAGCAGTGACGGGGGACAGGGACGAGCTAACTATGGCTACACCTTC
TRBD1	TRBV19	TRBJ2-7	.	CASGGTAREQYF	TGTGCCAGTGGTGGGACAGCCAGGGAGCAGTACTTC
TRBD2	TRBV10-1	TRBJ2-1	.	CARMTSGNYNEQFF	TGCGCCAGGATGACTAGCGGGAACTACAATGAGCAGTTCTTC
TRBD1	TRBV5-1	TRBJ2-3	.	CASTLWGQEQDTQYF	TGCGCCAGCACTTTGTGGGGACAGGAACAGGATACGCAGTATTTT
TRBD1	TRBV5-8	TRBJ2-6	.	CASWAPVTGGSLSGANVLTF	TGTGCCAGCTGGGCACCTGTGACAGGGGGCTCGTTATCTGGGGCCAACGTCCTGACTTTC
.	TRBV5-4	TRBJ2-7	.	CASSLGGVKGYEQYF	TGTGCCAGCAGCTTGGGCGGGGTAAAAGGCTACGAGCAGTACTTC
TRBD2	TRBV7-9	TRBJ2-5	.	CASSLAWAREGVEETQYF	TGTGCCAGCAGCTTAGCCTGGGCGCGGGAGGGGGTCGAAGAGACCCAGTACTTC
TRBD2	TRBV5-4	TRBJ2-5	few	CASSFTSGRGETQYF	TGTGCCAGCAGCTTCACTAGCGGGAGAGGAGAGACCCAGTACTTC
TRBD2	TRBV7-6	TRBJ2-5	.	CASSLLAGARETQYF	TGTGCCAGCAGCTTGCTAGCGGGAGCAAGGGAGACCCAGTACTTC
.	TRBV28	TRBJ2-7	.	CASSPTVRQGLVYEQYF	TGTGCCAGCAGTCCTACCGTTCGACAGGGACTGGTGTACGAGCAGTACTTC
TRBD1	TRBV6-1	TRBJ2-4	.	CASSEWGTASLLGAKNIQYF	TGTGCCAGCAGTGAATGGGGGACAGCGAGCTTACTGGGGGCCAAAAACATTCAGTACTTC
.	TRBV28	TRBJ1-2	.	CASSLRGAGAYGYTF	TGTGCCAGCAGTTTACGGGGGGCGGGGGCCTATGGCTACACCTTC
.	TRBV2	TRBJ1-2	.	CASSEYGQKRGYTF	TGTGCCAGCAGTGAATACGGACAGAAGAGGGGCTACACCTTC
TRBD1	TRBV6-6	TRBJ2-7	.	CASSNPRTGRPLQYF	TGTGCCAGCAGCAATCCCAGGACAGGGAGACCACTACAGTACTTC
.	TRBV27	TRBJ1-2	.	CASSASRDNRGYTF	TGTGCCAGCAGTGCCTCCAGGGATAATAGGGGCTACACCTTC
.	TRBV9	TRBJ1-3	.	CASSPRQGNTIYF	TGTGCCAGCAGCCCAAGACAAGGAAACACCATATATTTT
.	TRBV6-1	TRBJ2-2	.	CASSDNGPGELFF	TGTGCCAGCAGTGACAACGGTCCGGGGGAGCTGTTTTTT
TRBD1	TRBV7-8	TRBJ1-1	.	CASSLDRGRPEAFF	TGTGCCAGCAGCTTAGACAGGGGTAGGCCTGAAGCTTTCTTT
TRBD1	TRBV27	TRBJ2-2	.	CASSSPGTGTGELFF	TGTGCCAGCAGTTCTCCCGGGACAGGGACCGGGGAGCTGTTTTTT
.	TRBV5-1	TRBJ2-7	.	CASSFLADRYEQYF	TGCGCCAGCAGCTTCTTAGCGGACCGCTACGAGCAGTACTTC
.	TRBV5-4	TRBJ1-2	.	CASSLQGSYGYTF	TGTGCCAGCAGCTTGCAGGGGAGCTATGGCTACACCTTC
.	TRBV19	TRBJ1-3	.	CASSPNLASGSGNTIYF	TGTGCCAGTAGTCCTAACCTCGCGTCAGGCTCTGGAAACACCATATATTTT
TRBD1	TRBV4-3	TRBJ2-6	.	CASSQRAVTGASGANVLTF	TGCGCCAGCAGCCAAAGGGCCGTGACAGGGGCCTCTGGGGCCAACGTCCTGACTTTC
.	TRBV7-2	TRBJ1-1	.	CASSRVTMAGRKDTEAFF	TGTGCCAGCAGCCGGGTCACGATGGCGGGGAGAAAGGACACTGAAGCTTTCTTT
.	TRBV10-3	TRBJ1-3	.	CAISDDRFSGNTIYF	TGTGCCATCAGTGACGACAGGTTCTCTGGAAACACCATATATTTT
TRBD2	TRBV5-1	TRBJ2-1	once	CASSLGLAGSYNEQFF	TGCGCCAGCAGCTTGGGACTAGCGGGTTCCTACAATGAGCAGTTCTTC
TRBD1	TRBV18	TRBJ1-5	.	CASSLGQGQPQHF	TGTGCCAGCTCACTTGGACAGGGCCAGCCCCAGCATTTT
TRBD2	TRBV6-5	TRBJ2-7	.	CASSRLAGGRNEQYF	TGTGCCAGCAGCCGACTAGCGGGAGGAAGAAACGAGCAGTACTTC
.	TRBV30	TRBJ2-2	.	CAWTSENTGELFF	TGTGCCTGGACTAGCGAGAACACCGGGGAGCTGTTTTTT
.	TRBV2	TRBJ1-1	.	CASRTPGEFTEAFF	TGTGCCAGCAGGACCCCCGGGGAATTCACTGAAGCTTTCTTT
.	TRBV5-1	TRBJ2-6	.	CASSSPVAGANVLTF	TGCGCCAGCAGCTCCCCAGTTGCTGGGGCCAACGTCCTGACTTTC
TRBD2	TRBV14	TRBJ2-2	.	CASSPTGTSGTGYTGELFF	TGTGCCAGCAGCCCGACGGGGACTAGCGGGACCGGTTACACCGGGGAGCTGTTTTTT
TRBD2	TRBV9	TRBJ2-1	.	CASSVGLGHEQFF	TGTGCCAGCAGCGTGGGACTAGGCCATGAGCAGTTCTTC
.	TRBV6-1	TRBJ1-3	.	CASSELLRGGGNTIYF	TGTGCCAGCAGTGAACTCCTCAGGGGCGGGGGGAACACCATATATTTT
.	TRBV4-3	TRBJ2-1	.	CASSQGGWRDNEQFF	TGCGCCAGCAGCCAAGGGGGCTGGAGGGACAATGAGCAGTTCTTC
.	TRBV5-1	TRBJ2-5	.	CASSLVPGTQETQYF	TGCGCCAGCAGCTTGGTTCCGGGAACCCAAGAGACCCAGTACTTC
.	TRBV5-1	TRBJ2-7	.	CASSLATAYEQYF	TGCGCCAGCAGCTTGGCGACAGCCTACGAGCAGTACTTC
TRBD1	TRBV7-9	TRBJ2-1	.	CASSSDRDSYNEQFF	TGTGCCAGCAGCTCGGACAGGGACTCCTACAATGAGCAGTTCTTC
.	TRBV6-6	TRBJ1-2	.	CASSPTGDYGYTF	TGTGCCAGCAGTCCGACAGGTGACTATGGCTACACCTTC
TRBD1	TRBV19	TRBJ2-7	.	CASSIRQGGSYEQYF	TGTGCCAGTAGTATTAGACAGGGGGGCAGCTACGAGCAGTACTTC
.	TRBV12-5	TRBJ1-1	.	CASGLVRGQNTEAFF	TGTGCTAGTGGTTTGGTCAGGGGCCAGAACACTGAAGCTTTCTTT
TRBD2	TRBV2	TRBJ2-3	once	CASSGFFWREGPDTQYF	TGTGCCAGCAGTGGATTCTTCTGGCGGGAGGGTCCAGATACGCAGTATTTT
TRBD2	TRBV28	TRBJ2-7	.	CASSNLGSGVYEQYF	TGTGCCAGCAGCAACCTCGGTAGCGGGGTCTACGAGCAGTACTTC
.	TRBV4-1	TRBJ1-3	once	CASSQVIGSSGNTIYF	TGCGCCAGCAGCCAAGTCATAGGGAGCTCTGGAAACACCATATATTTT
.	TRBV28	TRBJ2-7	.	CASSPGLAASYEQYF	TGTGCCAGCAGTCCCGGGTTAGCGGCCTCCTACGAGCAGTACTTC
.	TRBV27	TRBJ2-1	once	CASSLASGNEQFF	TGTGCCAGCAGTTTGGCCAGCGGCAATGAGCAGTTCTTC
.	TRBV4-1	TRBJ1-2	.	CASSGFAGYTF	TGCGCCAGCTCCGGGTTTGCTGGCTACACCTTC
.	TRBV4-3	TRBJ1-2	.	CASSQEGRGDYGYTF	TGCGCCAGCAGCCAAGAGGGCAGGGGAGACTATGGCTACACCTTC
TRBD2	TRBV9	TRBJ2-7	.	CARKLTDGRAISYEQYF	TGTGCCAGAAAACTTACTGACGGGAGGGCCATCTCCTACGAGCAGTACTTC
.	TRBV5-4	TRBJ1-2	.	CASSFGGNYGYTF	TGTGCCAGCAGCTTCGGCGGAAACTATGGCTACACCTTC
TRBD1	TRBV7-8	TRBJ2-7	.	CASSAHGTATRYEQYF	TGTGCCAGCAGCGCACATGGGACAGCAACCCGCTACGAGCAGTACTTC
TRBD1	TRBV9	TRBJ2-1	.	CASSVGRGRLVNEQFF	TGTGCCAGCAGCGTAGGAAGGGGGCGCCTCGTTAATGAGCAGTTCTTC